This T cell receptor beta chain is from a study of T cell responses to AZD1222 COVID-19 vaccine. Measured with immunoSEQ multiplex PCR; TCRdb has only the in-frame clones, and not every one. The data contain 130,000 to 150,000 clones, about 92% of them singletons. Germline V gene lookup returns CDR1 ENHRY and CDR2 SYGVKD. Trimming took off 4 bases at V and 8 bases at J, with 17 bases between the two ends. CDR3 length: 14 amino acids. Points on this clone: Antigen: not known.

Study-wide points: The study sampled repertoires only after the peak T cell response.

This TCR was recovered from an adult in good health. The sample consisted of peripheral blood, taken on day 0 of AZD1222 vaccination. The chain couples TRBV10-3 to TRBJ1-2; D gene ambiguous. The CDR3 nucleotides are TGTGCCATCAGTGTCGAGGAATCCCCTGGGGGCTACACCTTC. It translates to CAISVEESPGGYTF.